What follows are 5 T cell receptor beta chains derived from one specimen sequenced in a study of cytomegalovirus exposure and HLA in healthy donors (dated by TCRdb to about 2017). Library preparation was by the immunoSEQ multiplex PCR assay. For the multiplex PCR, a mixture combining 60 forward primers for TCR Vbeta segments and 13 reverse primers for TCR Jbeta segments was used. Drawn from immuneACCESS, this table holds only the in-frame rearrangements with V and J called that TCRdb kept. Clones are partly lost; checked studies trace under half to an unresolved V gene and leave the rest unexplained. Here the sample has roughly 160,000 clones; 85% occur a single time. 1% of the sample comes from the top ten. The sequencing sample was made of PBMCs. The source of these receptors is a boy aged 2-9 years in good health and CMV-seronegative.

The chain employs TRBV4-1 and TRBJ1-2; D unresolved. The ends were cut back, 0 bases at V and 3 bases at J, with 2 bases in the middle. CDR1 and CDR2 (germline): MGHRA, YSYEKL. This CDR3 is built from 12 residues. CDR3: CASSQDYYGYTF. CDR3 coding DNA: TGCGCCAGCAGCCAAGACTACTATGGCTACACCTTC.

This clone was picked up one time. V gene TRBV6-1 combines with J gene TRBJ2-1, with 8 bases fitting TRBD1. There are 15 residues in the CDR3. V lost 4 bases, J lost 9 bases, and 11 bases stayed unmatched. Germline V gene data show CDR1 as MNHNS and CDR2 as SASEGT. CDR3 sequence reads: CASSVVRGRTSEQFF. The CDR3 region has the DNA TGTGCCAGCAGTGTAGTCAGGGGGCGCACTAGTGAGCAGTTCTTC.

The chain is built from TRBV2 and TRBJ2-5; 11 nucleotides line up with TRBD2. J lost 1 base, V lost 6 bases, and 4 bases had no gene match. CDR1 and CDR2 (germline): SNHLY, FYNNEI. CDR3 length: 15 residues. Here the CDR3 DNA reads TGTGCCAGCAGGGGGACTAGCGGCCCCCAAGAGACCCAGTACTTC. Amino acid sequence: CASRGTSGPQETQYF. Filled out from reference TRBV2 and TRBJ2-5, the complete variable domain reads EPEVTQTPSHQVTQMGQEVILRCVPISNHLYFYWYRQILGQKVEFLVSFYNNEISEKSEIFDDQFSVERPDGSNFTLKIRSTKLEDSAMYFCASRGTSGPQETQYFGPGTRLLVL.

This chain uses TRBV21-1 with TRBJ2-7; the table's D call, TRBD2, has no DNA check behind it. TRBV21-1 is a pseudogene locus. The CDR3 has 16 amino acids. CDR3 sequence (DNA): TGTGCCAGCAGCAAAGCTGGTCTAGCGGGAGCCTACGAGCAGTACTTC. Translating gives CASSKAGLAGAYEQYF.

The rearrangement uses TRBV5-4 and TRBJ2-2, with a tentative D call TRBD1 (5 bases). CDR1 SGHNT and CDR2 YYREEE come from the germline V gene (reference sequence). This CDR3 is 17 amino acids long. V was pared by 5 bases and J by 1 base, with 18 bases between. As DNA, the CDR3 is TGTGCCAGCAGACCAGGCCGCTCCGACAGGAACACCGGGGAGCTGTTTTTT. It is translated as CASRPGRSDRNTGELFF. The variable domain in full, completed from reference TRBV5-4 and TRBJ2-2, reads ETGVTQSPTHLIKTRGQQVTLRCSSQSGHNTVSWYQQALGQGPQFIFQYYREEENGRGNFPPRFSGLQFPNYSSELNVNALELDDSALYLCASRPGRSDRNTGELFFGEGSRLTVL.